This TCR beta chain was sequenced for a study of blood T cell repertoires in COVID-19. Study context: The samples span acute and convalescent COVID-19 from the United States, Italy and Spain.

The CDR3 sequence is 17 residues long. Germline CDR1 is SGHVS and CDR2 is FNYEAQ. The V end was cut by 0 bases, the J end by 0 bases, with 11 bases between. The data were produced by immunoSEQ multiplex PCR, yet TCRdb's version contains in-frame clones alone and is incomplete. The sample shows approximately 90,000 clones, about 83% of them seen only once. The TCR was taken from a man between 70 and 80 years old with COVID-19, enrolled during active disease. Sequenced sample: peripheral blood. The rearrangement joins TRBV7-6 to TRBJ2-2; D gene uncertain. CDR3 DNA sequence: TGTGCCAGCAGCTTAGCAGAGAGTTTTGCGAACACCGGGGAGCTGTTTTTT. Encoded protein: CASSLAESFANTGELFF.